These T cell receptor beta chains were read from a single sample in a study of vaccination and CD4 T cells after COVID-19. Their specific antigens are unknown. MiXCR, applied by TCRdb to the PCR reads, yields one record per CDR3 protein. The sample yields some 5,700 distinct CDR3 sequences, about 48% seen once. The sequenced sample was CD4+ T cells from blood, cultured in vitro. These receptors were obtained from a human donor in good health. CDR3s include the opening cysteine and the closing phenylalanine or tryptophan. A D gene is named only where the DNA matches it firmly. Clone size is shown for a subset of rows, as once, few, many or a class of expanded clone.

v_call,clone_size,d_call,j_call,cdr3_aa,cdr3_nt
TRBV20-1,NA,NA,TRBJ1-3,CSVQDSGNTIYF,TGCAGTGTTCAGGACTCTGGAAACACCATATATTTT
TRBV15,NA,NA,TRBJ2-3,CATSRSPGAGIDTQYF,TGTGCCACCAGCAGATCCCCGGGGGCGGGCATAGATACGCAGTATTTT
TRBV2,NA,NA,TRBJ1-5,CASGGQGQPQHF,TGTGCCAGCGGCGGACAAGGCCAGCCCCAGCATTTT
TRBV15,NA,TRBD2,TRBJ2-2,CATRSSGVLTGELFF,TGTGCCACCAGGAGCAGCGGGGTACTCACCGGGGAGCTGTTTTTT
TRBV7-2,few,TRBD1,TRBJ1-5,CASSLRGQGEGQPQHF,TGTGCCAGCAGCTTAAGGGGACAGGGGGAAGGTCAGCCCCAGCATTTT
TRBV6-5,NA,TRBD1,TRBJ1-4,CASSSGQGGEKLFF,TGTGCCAGCAGTTCCGGACAGGGAGGTGAAAAACTGTTTTTT
TRBV30,NA,NA,TRBJ1-6,CAWKTLVGDSPLHF,TGTGCCTGGAAGACTCTCGTAGGGGATTCACCCCTCCACTTT
TRBV20-1,NA,NA,TRBJ2-7,CSVEPGYEQYF,TGCAGTGTAGAACCAGGCTACGAGCAGTACTTC
TRBV27,NA,NA,TRBJ2-3,CASTVWGEHNTDTQYF,TGTGCCAGCACCGTATGGGGGGAACATAACACAGATACGCAGTATTTT
TRBV9,NA,NA,TRBJ2-5,CASSVEGAGAPKRETQYF,TGTGCCAGCAGCGTAGAAGGTGCCGGGGCCCCTAAACGGGAGACCCAGTACTTC
TRBV6-1,few,NA,TRBJ2-2,CASLRFGGELFF,TGTGCCAGCCTCCGGTTCGGGGGGGAGCTGTTTTTT
TRBV2,NA,NA,TRBJ1-1,CASVGGGLNTEAFF,TGTGCCAGCGTGGGGGGGGGTTTGAACACTGAAGCTTTCTTT
TRBV7-9,NA,NA,TRBJ1-4,CASSLRRATGDEKLFF,TGTGCCAGCAGCTTAAGACGGGCGACGGGGGATGAAAAACTGTTTTTT
TRBV6-1,few,NA,TRBJ2-4,CASSAPTVNIQYF,TGTGCCAGCAGTGCTCCCACTGTAAACATTCAGTACTTC
TRBV6-1,NA,TRBD1,TRBJ1-2,CASTGQGNGYTF,TGTGCCAGCACCGGACAGGGAAATGGCTACACCTTC
TRBV30,few,NA,TRBJ1-2,CAWSVIGGFGYTF,TGTGCCTGGAGTGTAATCGGGGGGTTTGGCTACACCTTC
TRBV6-1,NA,NA,TRBJ2-5,CASSESQAQETQYF,TGTGCCAGCAGTGAATCCCAGGCCCAAGAGACCCAGTACTTC
TRBV7-9,NA,NA,TRBJ2-5,CASSPYSRVGETQYF,TGTGCCAGCAGCCCATATAGTCGGGTCGGGGAGACCCAGTACTTC
TRBV20-1,NA,NA,TRBJ1-5,CSARGLGKPEQPQHF,TGCAGTGCTAGGGGTCTGGGGAAGCCCGAACAGCCCCAGCATTTT
TRBV5-1,NA,NA,TRBJ1-5,CASSLDGDSNQPQHF,TGCGCCAGCAGCTTGGATGGGGATAGCAATCAGCCCCAGCATTTT
TRBV2,NA,TRBD1,TRBJ1-5,CASSRPGTGGAQPQHF,TGTGCCAGCAGTCGCCCCGGGACAGGGGGCGCACAGCCCCAGCATTTT
TRBV5-5,NA,NA,TRBJ1-1,CASSAAPGTEAFF,TGTGCCAGCAGCGCAGCCCCGGGGACTGAAGCTTTCTTT
TRBV20-1,few,TRBD2,TRBJ2-2,CSAAGVHTGELFF,TGCAGTGCCGCGGGGGTCCACACCGGGGAGCTGTTTTTT
TRBV7-9,NA,NA,TRBJ1-2,CASSLSRGGYTF,TGTGCCAGCAGCTTATCTCGAGGGGGCTACACCTTC
TRBV7-3,few,NA,TRBJ1-5,CASSSGINQPQHF,TGTGCCAGCAGCTCAGGGATTAACCAGCCCCAGCATTTT
TRBV15,NA,NA,TRBJ1-1,CATSSGRDEAFF,TGTGCCACCAGCAGCGGACGGGATGAAGCTTTCTTT